The present entry profiles one T cell receptor beta chain with its context. Its specificity is unknown. The sample originates from a study of blood T cells in healthy people across ages. Study-wide results and limits: Considered underestimates were the diversity estimates obtained from one million T cells.

Trimming cost V 4 bases and J 0 bases, with 8 bases left between them. CDR1 is SGHRS and CDR2 is YFSETQ in the germline V gene. The CDR3 length is 14 residues. Primed by a sample-barcoded 5' primer and a J-beta primer mix, a second PCR proceeded for about 7 to 12 cycles. TCRdb re-called the 5' RACE reads with MiXCR, one entry per CDR3 protein. The sample lists some 880,000 distinct CDR3 sequences, around 34% occurring once. The V gene is TRBV5-1, the J gene TRBJ1-5; D call uncertain. This sequence was found in a man aged 18-30 years in good health. Input material: blood. This chain's CDR3 is CASSTDGSNQPQHF. The CDR3 DNA sequence: TGCGCCAGCAGCACCGACGGTAGCAATCAGCCCCAGCATTTT. Filled out from reference TRBV5-1 and TRBJ1-5, the complete variable domain reads KAGVTQTPRYLIKTRGQQVTLSCSPISGHRSVSWYQQTPGQGLQFLFEYFSETQRNKGNFPGRFSGRQFSNSRSEMNVSTLELGDSALYLCASSTDGSNQPQHFGDGTRLSIL.